One and the same sample provided the 26 T cell receptor beta chains below, sequenced in a study of shared clonotypes between healthy human individuals. Assay used: immunoSEQ multiplex PCR; TCRdb lists only in-frame clones, some missing. The sample holds approximately 2.5 million clones, over 85% seen once. The sample consisted of naive CD4+ T cells from PBMCs. Subset defined: CD45RA+ positively selected. The receptors shown here come from a man between 18 and 35 years old in good health. Some clones in this sample may be carry-over from other donors' samples.

Comments on this clone: Other DNA variants within this sample encode the same CDR3. This sequence joins TRBV6-1 and TRBJ2-5; 8 nucleotides agree with TRBD1. Germline values: CDR1 MNHNS, CDR2 SASEGT. The CDR3 has 13 amino acids. V was pared by 6 bases and J by 5 bases, with 5 bases of the junction left unmatched. CDR3 amino acids: CASSGQGRETQYF. As DNA, the CDR3 is TGTGCCAGCAGCGGACAGGGTAGGGAGACCCAGTACTTC.

The genes are TRBV28 and TRBJ1-5; D is uncertain. The CDR3 sequence is 13 residues long. Germline CDR1 is MDHEN and CDR2 is SYDVKM. Trimming removed 11 bases at V and 7 bases at J, with 18 bases between. The CDR3 reads CAATPRTEQPQHF. DNA of the CDR3: TGTGCCGCCACCCCCCGTACGGAGCAGCCCCAGCATTTT.

The rearrangement joins TRBV14 to TRBJ2-7; D gene ambiguous. The CDR3 runs to 15 residues. V dropped 3 bases and J dropped 5 bases, with 17 bases sitting between them. Germline CDR1 and CDR2: SGHDN and FVKESK. Written as DNA, the CDR3 is TGTGCCAGCAGCCAGATTGTAAGTATGGCGCACGAGCAGTACTTC. Its translation is CASSQIVSMAHEQYF.

The chain couples TRBV7-2 to TRBJ2-1; perhaps TRBD2 as D (6 bases). Looked up from germline, CDR1 is SGHTA and CDR2 is FQGNSA. The CDR3 runs 15 residues. V lost 2 bases to trimming and J lost 2 bases, with 10 bases between them. CDR3 coding DNA: TGTGCCAGCAGCTTACGGGCGGGGCCCTACAATGAGCAGTTCTTC. It encodes CASSLRAGPYNEQFF.

The genes are TRBV27 and TRBJ2-3; D is tentatively TRBD1 or TRBD2 (5 bases each). Trimming removed 5 bases at V and 1 base at J, with 13 bases between. This CDR3 has 15 amino acids. Germline CDR1 is MNHEY and CDR2 is SMNVEV (reference sequence). As DNA, the CDR3 is TGTGCCAGCAGTCAATGGCAGGGACGCACAGATACGCAGTATTTT. Protein: CASSQWQGRTDTQYF.

The chain recombines TRBV9 with TRBJ2-3; TRBD2 matches 8 bases. This CDR3 is built from 16 residues. CDR1 SGDLS and CDR2 YYNGEE come from the germline V gene. J gave up 0 bases and V 7 bases, and 10 bases lay outside the gene matches. Written as DNA, the CDR3 is TGTGCCAGCTCCGGGGGAGCGGGAGTAAGCACAGATACGCAGTATTTT. Translated: CASSGGAGVSTDTQYF.

The rearrangement uses TRBV27 and TRBJ2-1; D possibly corresponds to TRBD1 (6 bases). The V gene lost 5 bases and the J gene lost 3 bases, with 11 bases spanning the gap. CDR1 and CDR2 from the germline V gene are MNHEY and SMNVEV (reference sequence). This CDR3 region has 14 residues. The chain's CDR3 is CASSPGQFYNEQFF. The CDR3, as DNA: TGTGCCAGCAGTCCCGGACAGTTCTACAATGAGCAGTTCTTC.

The V call is TRBV19, the J call TRBJ1-2, with 7 positions matching TRBD1. The CDR3 consists of 14 residues. V was pared by 5 bases and J by 0 bases, with 3 bases of the junction left unmatched. Germline V gene sequence: CDR1 LNHDA, CDR2 SQIVND (reference sequence). Written as DNA, the CDR3 is TGTGCCAGTAGTCGAGACAGGGCTAACTATGGCTACACCTTC. This codes for CASSRDRANYGYTF.

The chain has TRBV10-3 and TRBJ2-3; no reliable D call. The ends were cut back, 7 bases at V and 8 bases at J, with 22 bases in the middle. The CDR3 is made up of 15 amino acids. From germline, CDR1 is ENHRY and CDR2 SYGVKD. The chain's CDR3 is CAITPGGALVTTQYF. In DNA, the CDR3 is TGTGCCATCACCCCAGGCGGAGCCTTAGTGACTACGCAGTATTTT.

V usage is TRBV25-1 and J usage is TRBJ1-6; D is undetermined. The CDR3 consists of 12 residues. V dropped 6 bases and J dropped 6 bases, with 6 bases sitting between them. Germline CDR1 and CDR2: MGHDK and SYGVNS. The CDR3 DNA follows: TGTGCCAGCAGGGACGGTAATTCACCCCTCCACTTT. Translating it yields CASRDGNSPLHF.

This clone was picked up one time. DNA of the CDR3: TGTGCCAGTAGCTACGGGGGAGAGAAGGCTTTCTTT. This gives the protein CASSYGGEKAFF. The V call is TRBV19, the J call TRBJ1-1; D possibly corresponds to TRBD1 (5 bases). The CDR3 has 12 residues. The V gene's germline CDR1 is LNHDA and CDR2 SQIVND (reference sequence). Trimming removed 6 bases from V and 11 bases from J, with 16 bases in between.

A remark on this clone: An end of the junction differs from the germline gene, which may be a read error. This chain joins TRBV7-2 and TRBJ2-7, with 9 bases lining up with TRBD2. CDR3 size: 17 residues. The germline CDR1 and CDR2 sequences are SGHTA and FQGNSA. The DNA of the CDR3 is TGTGCCAGCAGCTTAGGGGGTAGCGGGAGAATATCCTCCGAGCAGTACTTC. Its protein is CASSLGGSGRISSEQYF.

In regard to this clone: The same CDR3 also results from other DNA sequences found in this sample. The chain uses TRBV27 and TRBJ2-5; the D gene could be TRBD1 or TRBD2 (7 bases each). The CDR3 is 13 residues long. In germline, CDR1 is MNHEY, CDR2 SMNVEV (reference sequence). Trimming removed 3 bases from V and 5 bases from J, with 10 bases in between. CDR3 bases: TGTGCCAGCAGTTTCAGGGGGGGGGAGACCCAGTACTTC. It codes for CASSFRGGETQYF.

V usage is TRBV5-1 and J usage is TRBJ1-4, with D uncertain. Germline V CDR1 and CDR2: SGHRS, YFSETQ. V was pared by 4 bases and J by 5 bases, with 12 bases between. The CDR3 contains 14 residues. CDR3 bases: TGCGCCAGCAGCCCGGACGCCTCCAATGAAAAACTGTTTTTT. This translates into CASSPDASNEKLFF.

This clone occurred once. The gene calls are TRBV6-4 and TRBJ2-5; D call uncertain. Deletions cut 3 bases from V and 2 bases from J, with 13 bases between. The CDR3 extends over 15 amino acids. Per the germline V gene, CDR1 is MRHNA and CDR2 is SNTAGT. CDR3 coding DNA: TGTGCCAGCAGTGAACGAAGGCGGAAACAAGAGACCCAGTACTTC. It codes for CASSERRRKQETQYF.

J is TRBJ2-2 and V is TRBV7-3; TRBD2 matches 9 bases. Unmatched junction bases numbered 1, after V lost 2 bases and J lost 6 bases. The germline CDR1 and CDR2 sequences are SGHTA and FQGTGA. CDR3 length: 14 residues. CDR3 bases: TGTGCCAGCAGCTTAGGCGGGAGGGCCGGGGAGCTGTTTTTT. Translating gives CASSLGGRAGELFF.

V and J are TRBV9 and TRBJ2-4; 8 bases align to TRBD2. Trimming removed 4 bases from V and 3 bases from J; junction bases left unmatched: 6. This CDR3 is 15 amino acids long. Germline V gives CDR1 SGDLS, CDR2 YYNGEE. The CDR3, as DNA: TGTGCCAGCAGCCCCCCCGGGACTAGCAAAAACATTCAGTACTTC. Its protein product is CASSPPGTSKNIQYF.

This chain links TRBV6-6 with TRBJ1-4; D perhaps matches TRBD1 (5 bases). Germline-derived CDR1 and CDR2 are MNHNY and SVGAGI (reference sequence). Trimming took 7 bases from V and 7 from J, leaving 10 bases between them. The CDR3 sequence is 12 residues long. For the CDR3, the DNA is TGTGCCAGCATCGGACAAGCTGAAAAACTGTTTTTT. Encoded protein: CASIGQAEKLFF.

Only one count was recorded for this clone. This rearrangement joins TRBV10-3 to TRBJ1-4; possibly TRBD1 for D (5 bases). The length of the CDR3 is 14 residues. Trimming cost V 5 bases and J 4 bases, with 11 bases left between them. The germline gives CDR1 ENHRY, CDR2 SYGVKD. The CDR3 is CAISPDSYNEKLFF. CDR3 coding DNA: TGTGCCATCAGTCCCGACAGCTATAATGAAAAACTGTTTTTT.

This chain's CDR3 is CASSLIPDSNQPQHF. In nucleotides, the CDR3 is TGTGCCAGCTCCCTTATTCCAGATAGCAATCAGCCCCAGCATTTT. The V call is TRBV18, the J call TRBJ1-5, with no clear D. The CDR3 is 15 residues long. Germline CDR1 is KGHSH and CDR2 is LQKENI. Trimming pared 6 bases from V and 0 bases from J, leaving 12 bases between. The full variable domain, rest sourced from reference TRBV18 and TRBJ1-5, is NAGVMQNPRHLVRRRGQEARLRCSPMKGHSHVYWYRQLPEEGLKFMVYLQKENIIDESGMPKERFSAEFPKEGPSILRIQQVVRGDSAAYFCASSLIPDSNQPQHFGDGTRLSIL.

The V and J genes are TRBV6-1 and TRBJ2-6; unclear D gene. Germline V gene data show CDR1 as MNHNS and CDR2 as SASEGT. This CDR3 is built from 17 residues. Between the trimmed V and J ends, which lost 1 base and 4 bases, there was a span of 14 bases. CDR3 loop: CASSEVLIHAGANVLTF. The CDR3 bases are TGTGCCAGCAGTGAAGTGTTGATACACGCCGGGGCCAACGTCCTGACTTTC.

Only one count was recorded for this clone. The genes are TRBV28 and TRBJ1-5, with TRBD1 matching over 9 bases. CDR3 size: 17 residues. The germline V gene has CDR1 MDHEN and CDR2 SYDVKM. Germline trimming cut 1 base from V and 7 bases from J; bases unmatched to any gene: 11. CDR3 DNA: TGTGCCAGCAGTTTATTCGGAGGACAGGGGACGGGGCAGCCCCAGCATTTT. Protein product: CASSLFGGQGTGQPQHF.

The J gene is TRBJ1-4, the V gene TRBV21-1. TRBV21-1 represents a pseudogene. CDR3 length: 15 amino acids. This CDR3 is CASRWTQMLGEKLFF. DNA for the CDR3: TGTGCCAGCAGATGGACCCAGATGTTGGGTGAAAAACTGTTTTTT.

V gene TRBV18 combines with J gene TRBJ2-7, with TRBD2 matching 9 bases. CDR1 KGHSH and CDR2 LQKENI come from the germline V gene. The J segment lost 10 bases and the V segment lost 2 bases, leaving 6 bases of the junction unmatched. This CDR3 has 13 amino acids. CDR3 protein: CASSPGAGGSQYF. DNA for the CDR3: TGTGCCAGCTCACCAGGAGCGGGAGGTTCTCAGTACTTC.

This clone has a single count. The sample has other DNA sequences that encode this CDR3 too. The J gene is TRBJ1-1, the V gene TRBV29-1; 10 bases match TRBD1. The CDR3 totals 12 residues. Germline V gene lookup returns CDR1 SQVTM and CDR2 ANQGSEA. The trim removed 6 bases at V and 5 bases at J, leaving 3 bases unmatched. The DNA for the CDR3 is TGCAGCGTCGACAGGGGGCGAACTGAAGCTTTCTTT. It yields the protein CSVDRGRTEAFF.

Turning to this clone: Distinct nucleotide sequences in the sample also encode this CDR3. V is TRBV5-4 and J is TRBJ2-1; 10 nucleotides match TRBD2. J was trimmed by 1 base and V by 4 bases; bases with no gene match: 5. There are 16 residues in the CDR3. The germline V gene encodes CDR1 SGHNT and CDR2 YYREEE (reference sequence). CDR3 coding DNA: TGTGCCAGCAGCCCACGGACTAGCGGTTCCTACAATGAGCAGTTCTTC. It translates to CASSPRTSGSYNEQFF.